This T cell receptor beta chain is drawn from a study of blood T cell repertoires in COVID-19. As for the study in general: Some COVID-19 samples were acute and others convalescent; all came from the United States, Italy and Spain. T cells, B-cell-depleted T cells, or PBMCs provided the cDNA or gDNA that served as material.

Authors' methods: Estimates of nucleated cell counts were drawn from the amplification of reference gene primers. Method: immunoSEQ multiplex PCR; TCRdb's copy keeps in-frame clones and lacks some. For V, J and clone size, that table is used; D and trimming come from the DNA. Here the sample spans about 28,000 clones, 85% to 95% being singletons. The CDR3 consists of 17 residues. Germline V lookup: CDR1 MGHRA, CDR2 YSYEKL. V dropped 4 bases and J dropped 4; count of bases not matched to a gene: 13. Enrolled during active infection, Seattle patients were then followed longitudinally. The rearrangement joins TRBV4-1 to TRBJ2-5; 9 bases map to TRBD2. The sample was peripheral blood. The TCR sequence derives from a woman in her 70s with COVID-19, enrolled during active disease. The CDR3 protein is CASSRTSVSDGRETQYF. In nucleotides, the CDR3 is TGCGCCAGCAGCCGGACTAGCGTCTCCGACGGGCGAGAGACCCAGTACTTC.